One sample yielded the 19 T cell receptor beta chains listed below, sequenced in a study of T cells in localized non-small cell lung cancer. The assay was immunoSEQ multiplex PCR, and TCRdb's table has in-frame clones only and misses some. This sample yields about 30,000 clones, of which 88% are seen a single time; 10% to 15% belongs to the top ten. Sequenced material: peripheral blood, taken before any cancer treatment. The receptors were gathered from an older female donor with stage III squamous cell lung carcinoma.

J is TRBJ2-7 and V is TRBV12-5, with 7 bases that match TRBD1. The CDR3 length is 15 residues. V trimming: 5 bases; J trimming: 3 bases; junction bases outside the gene matches: 10. Germline V lookup: CDR1 LGHNT, CDR2 FRNRAP. As DNA, the CDR3 is TGTGCTAGTGGTCTCCGACAGGGCGAAGGCTACGAGCAGTACTTC. This gives the protein CASGLRQGEGYEQYF.

V gene TRBV5-1 combines with J gene TRBJ2-3; tentative D call: TRBD2 (6 bases). Germline assignment: CDR1 SGHRS and CDR2 YFSETQ. The CDR3 extends over 15 amino acids. Trimming took off 2 bases at V and 0 bases at J, with 10 bases between the two ends. CDR3 region: CASSFRGTSTDTQYF. As DNA, the CDR3 is TGCGCCAGCAGCTTTCGGGGGACTAGCACAGATACGCAGTATTTT.

A few counts support this clone. The CDR3, as DNA: TGCAGCGTTGCCACAGGGACAGGAACCTACGAGCAGTACTTC. Translated: CSVATGTGTYEQYF. This chain links TRBV29-1 with TRBJ2-7, with 8 bases aligning to TRBD1. Germline values: CDR1 SQVTM, CDR2 ANQGSEA. There are 14 residues in the CDR3. Trimming at V came to 4 bases and at J to 2 bases, leaving 7 bases not matched to a gene.

The chain is built from TRBV14 and TRBJ2-7; no clear D gene. V lost 3 bases and J 1 base, leaving 10 bases between the germline ends. Germline V gene sequence: CDR1 SGHDN, CDR2 FVKESK. This CDR3 has 14 residues. The CDR3 sequence: CASSQLTASYEQYF. The DNA for the CDR3 is TGTGCCAGCAGCCAGTTGACGGCTTCCTACGAGCAGTACTTC. Supplemented by reference TRBV14 and TRBJ2-7, the full variable domain reads EAGVTQFPSHSVIEKGQTVTLRCDPISGHDNLYWYRRVMGKEIKFLLHFVKESKQDESGMPNNRFLAERTGGTYSTLKVQPAELEDSGVYFCASSQLTASYEQYFGPGTRLTVT.

The genes are TRBV29-1 and TRBJ2-5, with 7 bases that match TRBD2. CDR3 size: 11 residues. The V gene's germline CDR1 is SQVTM and CDR2 ANQGSEA. V shed 8 bases and J 7 bases; nucleotides not matched to a gene: 7. The chain's CDR3 is CSLGGDGTQYF. DNA of the CDR3: TGCAGCCTGGGGGGGGATGGGACCCAGTACTTC.

The chain uses TRBV5-1 and TRBJ1-1; TRBD1 might be the D (5 bases). CDR3 size: 16 residues. The V end was cut by 0 bases, the J end by 1 base, with 13 bases between. Germline assignment: CDR1 SGHRS and CDR2 YFSETQ. The CDR3, as DNA: TGCGCCAGCAGCTTGGGTCAGGGAGTGGGGAACACTGAAGCTTTCTTT. Its protein product is CASSLGQGVGNTEAFF.

This clone came up once. CDR3 sequence: CASGNQQNTEAFF. The CDR3 coding sequence is TGTGCCAGCGGTAACCAGCAGAACACTGAAGCTTTCTTT. The V call is TRBV7-9, the J call TRBJ1-1; no firm D call. The V end was cut by 8 bases, the J end by 1 base, with 11 bases between. This CDR3 is built from 13 residues. Per the germline V gene, CDR1 is SEHNR and CDR2 is FQNEAQ (reference sequence).

There are a few counts of this clone. The V call is TRBV27, the J call TRBJ2-1; possibly TRBD2 for D (5 bases). The CDR3 totals 15 residues. In germline, CDR1 is MNHEY, CDR2 SMNVEV (reference sequence). Trimming stripped 6 bases from V and 2 bases from J, with 14 bases between. This chain's CDR3 is CASRRTQSTYNEQFF. CDR3 DNA: TGTGCCAGCAGAAGGACTCAGTCCACCTACAATGAGCAGTTCTTC.

This clone was seen once. The CDR3 nucleotides read TGCGCCAGCACCTACGAGGGGCGAAATACTGAAGCTTTCTTT. Translation: CASTYEGRNTEAFF. The J gene is TRBJ1-1, the V gene TRBV5-1, with a tentative D call TRBD1 (5 bases). CDR1 and CDR2 (germline): SGHRS, YFSETQ. The V end lost 6 bases, the J end lost 5 bases, and 17 bases lay between the germline ends. There are 14 residues in the CDR3. Looking up the rest from reference TRBV5-1 and TRBJ1-1 gives the full variable domain: KAGVTQTPRYLIKTRGQQVTLSCSPISGHRSVSWYQQTPGQGLQFLFEYFSETQRNKGNFPGRFSGRQFSNSRSEMNVSTLELGDSALYLCASTYEGRNTEAFFGQGTRLTVV.

The chain is built from TRBV9 and TRBJ1-1; maybe TRBD1 (6 bases). The V and J ends lost 3 bases and 0 bases respectively, with 15 bases between them. The V gene's germline CDR1 is SGDLS and CDR2 YYNGEE. The CDR3 consists of 16 residues. The CDR3 region has the DNA TGTGCCAGCAGCGGACAGGCCCATGCCTTGAACACTGAAGCTTTCTTT. Translating gives CASSGQAHALNTEAFF.

The rearrangement joins TRBV2 to TRBJ1-2, with a tentative D call TRBD1 (5 bases). Germline CDR1 and CDR2: SNHLY and FYNNEI. The V end was cut by 7 bases, the J end by 0 bases, with 12 bases between. This CDR3 contains 14 residues. Here the CDR3 DNA reads TGTGCCAGCACCCGGGACTCAACTAACTATGGCTACACCTTC. Its protein product is CASTRDSTNYGYTF.

The chain links TRBV6-5 to TRBJ1-2, with TRBD1 matching 7 bases. CDR1 is MNHEY, CDR2 SVGAGI, per germline. The V segment lost 2 bases and the J segment 6 bases; nucleotides outside the gene matches: 0. The CDR3 extends over 12 amino acids. The CDR3 reads CASSYDRDGYTF. The CDR3 coding sequence is TGTGCCAGCAGTTACGACAGGGATGGCTACACCTTC.

This sequence joins TRBV6-5 and TRBJ2-7, with D uncertain. Between the trimmed V and J ends, which lost 5 bases and 5 bases, there was a span of 7 bases. CDR1 is MNHEY and CDR2 is SVGAGI in the germline V gene. The CDR3 sequence is 11 residues long. CDR3 bases: TGTGCCAGCAGTCCATTGAACGAGCAGTACTTC. It codes for CASSPLNEQYF.

The rearrangement uses TRBV18 and TRBJ2-5, with 12 bases that match TRBD2. TRBJ2-7 matches the DNA end more closely, so the J call is doubtful. The CDR3 loop spans 14 amino acids. Germline values: CDR1 KGHSH, CDR2 LQKENI. The DNA for the CDR3 is TGTGCCAGCTCAGAGACTAGCGGGAGCTACGAGCAGTACTTC. Translated: CASSETSGSYEQYF.

The chain links TRBV10-2 to TRBJ2-1; 7 bases are a match to TRBD2. The CDR3 is 13 amino acids. V trimming: 6 bases; J trimming: 5 bases; junction bases outside the gene matches: 4. CDR1 WSHSY and CDR2 SAAADI come from the germline V gene. CDR3 loop: CASSRLADNEQFF. The CDR3, as DNA: TGCGCCAGCAGCCGGCTAGCGGACAATGAGCAGTTCTTC.

The J gene is TRBJ1-1, the V gene TRBV5-6, with D maybe TRBD1 (5 bases). This CDR3 is built from 15 residues. Germline V lookup: CDR1 SGHDT, CDR2 YYEEEE. Trimming took 6 bases from V and 1 from J, leaving 16 bases between them. CDR3 residues: CASNGGSGSNTEAFF. As DNA, the CDR3 is TGTGCCAGCAACGGGGGGAGTGGGTCGAACACTGAAGCTTTCTTT.

The V call is TRBV4-3, the J call TRBJ2-5; 8 bases fit TRBD2. The trim removed 0 bases at V and 11 bases at J, leaving 11 bases unmatched. Germline V CDR1 and CDR2: LGHNA, YSLEER. There are 15 residues in the CDR3. CDR3 sequence reads: CASSQEFGTSNSQYF. In nucleotides, the CDR3 is TGCGCCAGCAGCCAAGAATTTGGGACTAGTAATTCTCAGTACTTC.

V is TRBV5-6 and J is TRBJ2-3; weak D call: TRBD1 (6 bases). The V end lost 5 bases, the J end lost 0 bases, and 13 bases lay between the germline ends. The CDR3 runs to 15 residues. Germline CDR1 SGHDT, CDR2 YYEEEE. CDR3 sequence: CASSPGHLSTDTQYF. CDR3 DNA: TGTGCCAGCAGTCCGGGACACCTTAGCACAGATACGCAGTATTTT.

The chain has TRBV9 and TRBJ2-1; unclear D gene. With 1 base removed from V and 0 bases from J, the gap between germline ends came to 11 bases. The CDR3 spans 16 residues. Germline V gene sequence: CDR1 SGDLS, CDR2 YYNGEE. CDR3 amino acids: CASSVLSVSSYNEQFF. The DNA of the CDR3 is TGTGCCAGCAGCGTATTAAGCGTCAGCTCCTACAATGAGCAGTTCTTC. The complete variable domain, with remaining parts taken from reference TRBV9 and TRBJ2-1, reads DSGVTQTPKHLITATGQRVTLRCSPRSGDLSVYWYQQSLDQGLQFLIQYYNGEERAKGNILERFSAQQFPDLHSELNLSSLELGDSALYFCASSVLSVSSYNEQFFGPGTRLTVL.